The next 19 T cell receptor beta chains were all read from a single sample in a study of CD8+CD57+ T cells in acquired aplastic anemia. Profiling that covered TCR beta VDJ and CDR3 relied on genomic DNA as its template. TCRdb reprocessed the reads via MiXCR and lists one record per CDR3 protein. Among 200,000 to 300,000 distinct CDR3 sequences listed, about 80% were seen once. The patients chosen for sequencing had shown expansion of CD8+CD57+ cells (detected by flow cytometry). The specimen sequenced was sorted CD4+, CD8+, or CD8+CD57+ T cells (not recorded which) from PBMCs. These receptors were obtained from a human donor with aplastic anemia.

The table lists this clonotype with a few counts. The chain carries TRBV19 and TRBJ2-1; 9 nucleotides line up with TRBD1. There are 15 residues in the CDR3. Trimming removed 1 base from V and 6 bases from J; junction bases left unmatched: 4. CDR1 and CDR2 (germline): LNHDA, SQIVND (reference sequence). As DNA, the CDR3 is TGTGCCAGTAGTATAGCTAGACAGGGGGGCAATGAGCAGTTCTTC. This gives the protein CASSIARQGGNEQFF.

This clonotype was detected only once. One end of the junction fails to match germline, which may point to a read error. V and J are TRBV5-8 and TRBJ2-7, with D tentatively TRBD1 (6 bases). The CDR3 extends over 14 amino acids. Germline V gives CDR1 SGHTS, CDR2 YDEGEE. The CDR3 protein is CASSFPTGTGEQCF. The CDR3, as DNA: TGCGCCAGCAGCTTTCCCACAGGGACCGGCGAGCAGTGCTTC.

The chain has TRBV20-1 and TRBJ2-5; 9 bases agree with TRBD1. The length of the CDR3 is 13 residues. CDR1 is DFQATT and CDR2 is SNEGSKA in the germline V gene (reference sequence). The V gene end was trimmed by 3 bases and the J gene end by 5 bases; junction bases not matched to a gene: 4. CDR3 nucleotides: TGCAGTGCTAGCGGGACAGGGTACGAGACCCAGTACTTC. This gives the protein CSASGTGYETQYF.

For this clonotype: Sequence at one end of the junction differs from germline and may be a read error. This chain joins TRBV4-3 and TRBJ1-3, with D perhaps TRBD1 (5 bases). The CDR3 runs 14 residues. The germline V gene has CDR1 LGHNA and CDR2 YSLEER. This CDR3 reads CAGSQGLSGNTIYF. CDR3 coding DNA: TGCGCCGGCAGCCAGGGTTTGTCTGGAAACACCATATATTTT.

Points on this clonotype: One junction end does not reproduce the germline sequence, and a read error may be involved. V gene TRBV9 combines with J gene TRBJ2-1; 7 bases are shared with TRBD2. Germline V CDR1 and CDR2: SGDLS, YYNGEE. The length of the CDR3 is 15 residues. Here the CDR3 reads CASSMASGGDNKQFF. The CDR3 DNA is TGTGCCAGTAGCATGGCTAGCGGAGGCGACAATAAGCAGTTCTTC.

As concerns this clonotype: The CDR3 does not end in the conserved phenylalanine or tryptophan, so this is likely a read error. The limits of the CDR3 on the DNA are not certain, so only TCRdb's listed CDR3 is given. This CDR3 reads CASGDGGTDTQNFDP. This sequence joins TRBV2 and TRBJ2-5; the listed D gene, TRBD1, was not tested against the DNA. Germline loops: CDR1 SNHLY, CDR2 FYNNEI. Termini included, the CDR3 measures 15 amino acids.

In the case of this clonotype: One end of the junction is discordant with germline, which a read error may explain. CDR3 DNA sequence: TGTGCCAGCGGCGTAGCGCTGTACGGGGACACTGAGGCTTTCTTT. This sequence encodes CASGVALYGDTEAFF. The genes are TRBV7-9 and TRBJ1-1, with D possibly matching TRBD1 (6 bases). The V gene's germline CDR1 is SEHNR and CDR2 FQNEAQ (reference sequence). The CDR3 runs 15 residues.

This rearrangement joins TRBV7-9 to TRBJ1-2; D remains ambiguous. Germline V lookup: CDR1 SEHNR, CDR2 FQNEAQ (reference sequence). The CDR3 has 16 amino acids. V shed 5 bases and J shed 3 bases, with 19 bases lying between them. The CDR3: CASSPRVRDLHYGYTF. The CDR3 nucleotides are TGTGCCAGCAGCCCACGGGTCAGAGACTTGCACTATGGCTACACCTTC.

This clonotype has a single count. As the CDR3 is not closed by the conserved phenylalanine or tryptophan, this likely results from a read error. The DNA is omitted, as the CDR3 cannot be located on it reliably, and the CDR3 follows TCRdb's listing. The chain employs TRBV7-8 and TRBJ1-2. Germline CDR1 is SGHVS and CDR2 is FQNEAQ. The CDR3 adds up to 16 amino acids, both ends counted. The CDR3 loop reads CASSLAGGPDAQYSAP.

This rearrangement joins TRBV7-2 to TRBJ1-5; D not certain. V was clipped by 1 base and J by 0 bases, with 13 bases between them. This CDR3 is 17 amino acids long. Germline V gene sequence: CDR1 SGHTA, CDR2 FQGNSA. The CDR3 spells CASSLVAGWNSNQPQHF. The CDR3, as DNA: TGTGCCAGCAGCTTAGTCGCAGGATGGAATAGCAATCAGCCCCAGCATTTT.

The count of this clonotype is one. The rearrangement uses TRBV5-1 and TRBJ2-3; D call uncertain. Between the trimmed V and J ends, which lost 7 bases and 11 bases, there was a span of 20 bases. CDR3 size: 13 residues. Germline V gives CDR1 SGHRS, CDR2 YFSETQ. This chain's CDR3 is CASGDLGDDEQYF. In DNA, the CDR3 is TGCGCCAGCGGCGACCTTGGAGACGACGAGCAGTATTTT.

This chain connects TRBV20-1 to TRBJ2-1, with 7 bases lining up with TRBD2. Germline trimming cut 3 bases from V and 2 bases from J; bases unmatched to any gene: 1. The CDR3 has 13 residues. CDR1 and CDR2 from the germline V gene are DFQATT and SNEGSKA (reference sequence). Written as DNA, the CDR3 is TGCAGTGCTAGGAGCGGGACCTACAATGAGCAGTTCTTC. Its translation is CSARSGTYNEQFF.

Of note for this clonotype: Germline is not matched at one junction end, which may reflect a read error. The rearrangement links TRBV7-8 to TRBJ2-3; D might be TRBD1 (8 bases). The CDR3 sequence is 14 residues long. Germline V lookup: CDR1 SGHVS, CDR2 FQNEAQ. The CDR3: CASRTAGQANPADF. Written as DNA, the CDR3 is TGTGCCAGCAGGACAGCGGGACAGGCGAACCCGGCGGATTTT. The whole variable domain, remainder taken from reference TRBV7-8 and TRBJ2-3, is GAGVSQSPRYKVAKRGQDVALRCDPISGHVSLFWYQQALGQGPEFLTYFQNEAQLDKSGLPSDRFFAERPEGSVSTLKIQRTQQEDSAVYLCASRTAGQANPADFGPGTRLTVL.

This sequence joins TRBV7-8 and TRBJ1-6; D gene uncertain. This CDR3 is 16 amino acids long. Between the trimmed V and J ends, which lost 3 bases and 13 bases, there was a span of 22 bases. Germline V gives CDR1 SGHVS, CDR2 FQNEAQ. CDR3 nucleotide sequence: TGTGCCAGCAGCTTGGCGGGAGGCGGCGATACGCAGCCCCTCCACTTT. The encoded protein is CASSLAGGGDTQPLHF.

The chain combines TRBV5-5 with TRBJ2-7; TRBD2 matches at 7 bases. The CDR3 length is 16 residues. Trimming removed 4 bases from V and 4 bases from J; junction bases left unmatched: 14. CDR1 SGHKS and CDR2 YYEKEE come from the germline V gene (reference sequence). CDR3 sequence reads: CASSPERRGSGYEQYV. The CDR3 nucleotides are TGTGCCAGCAGCCCCGAGAGACGCGGGAGTGGGTACGAGCAGTACGTC.

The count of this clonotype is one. DNA of the CDR3: TGTGCCAGCAGCTTAGATCTGACAGTTGGTGGCTACACCTTC. This encodes CASSLDLTVGGYTF. J is TRBJ1-2 and V is TRBV11-3; perhaps TRBD1 as D (5 bases). CDR1 is SGHNT, CDR2 YENEEA, per germline. The CDR3 consists of 14 residues. V lost 0 bases and J lost 7, with 12 bases in between.

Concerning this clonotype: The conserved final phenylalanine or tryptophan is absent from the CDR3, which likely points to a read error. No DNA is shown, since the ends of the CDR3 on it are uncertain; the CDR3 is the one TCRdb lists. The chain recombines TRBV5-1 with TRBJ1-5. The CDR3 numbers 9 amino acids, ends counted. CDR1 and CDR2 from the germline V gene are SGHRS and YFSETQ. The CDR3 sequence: CASSLDGVK.

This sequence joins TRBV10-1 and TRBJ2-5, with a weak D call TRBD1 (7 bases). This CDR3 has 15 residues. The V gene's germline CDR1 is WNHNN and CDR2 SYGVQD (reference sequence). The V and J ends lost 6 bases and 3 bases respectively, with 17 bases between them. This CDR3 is CASRDKGGGKETQYF. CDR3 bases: TGCGCCAGCAGGGATAAAGGGGGCGGGAAAGAGACCCAGTACTTC.

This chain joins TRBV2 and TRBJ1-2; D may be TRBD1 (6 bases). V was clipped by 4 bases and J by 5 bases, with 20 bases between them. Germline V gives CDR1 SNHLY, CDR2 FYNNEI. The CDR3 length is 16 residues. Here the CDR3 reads CASSGEGDALVYGYTF. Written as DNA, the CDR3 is TGTGCCAGCAGTGGGGAGGGGGACGCGCTCGTATATGGCTACACCTTC.